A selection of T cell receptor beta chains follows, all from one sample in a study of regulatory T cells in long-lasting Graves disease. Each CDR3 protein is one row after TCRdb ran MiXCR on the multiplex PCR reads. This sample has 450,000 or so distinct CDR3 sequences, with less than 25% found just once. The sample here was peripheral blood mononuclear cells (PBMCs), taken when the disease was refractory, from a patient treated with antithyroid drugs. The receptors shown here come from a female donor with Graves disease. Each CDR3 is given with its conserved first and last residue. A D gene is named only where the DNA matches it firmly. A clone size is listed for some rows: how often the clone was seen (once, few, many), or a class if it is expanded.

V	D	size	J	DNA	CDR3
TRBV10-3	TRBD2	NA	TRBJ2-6	TGTGCCATCAGTGATAGCGGGACCGGGGCCAACGTCCTGACTTTC	CAISDSGTGANVLTF
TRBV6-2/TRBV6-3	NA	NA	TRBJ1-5	TGTGCCAGCAGTCATCAGGGTCTAGGCAATCAGCCCCAGCATTTT	CASSHQGLGNQPQHF
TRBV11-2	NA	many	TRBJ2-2	TGTGCCAGCAGCTTCTCATACGCGAACACCGGGGAGCTGTTTTTT	CASSFSYANTGELFF
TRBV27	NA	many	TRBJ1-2	TGTGCCAGCAGTTTCCTCCCTCCGGACGGCTACACCTTC	CASSFLPPDGYTF
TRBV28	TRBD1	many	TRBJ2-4	TGTGCCAGCACCGCAGCACTGGGGGACAGCCTCATTCAGTACTTC	CASTAALGDSLIQYF
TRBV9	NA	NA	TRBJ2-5	TGTGTCAGCAGCCCCACGGGACCCCAGCGTGAGACCCAGTACTTC	CVSSPTGPQRETQYF
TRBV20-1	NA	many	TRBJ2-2	TGCAGTGCTTTGGACCAGAACACCGGGGAGCTGTTTTTT	CSALDQNTGELFF
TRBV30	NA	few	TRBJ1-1	TGTGCCTGGAGTCCAGGGGTGTTCGCTGAAGCTTTCTTT	CAWSPGVFAEAFF
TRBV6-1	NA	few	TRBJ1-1	TGTGCCAGCAACCTTAGACAGGCGGGGACTGAAGCTTTCTTT	CASNLRQAGTEAFF
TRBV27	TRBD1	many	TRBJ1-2	TGTGCCAGCAGCTCGACAGGGGCCTATGGCTACACCTTC	CASSSTGAYGYTF
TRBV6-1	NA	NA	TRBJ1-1	TGTGCCAGCAGTACCTTAGACTGGAACACTGAAGCTTTCTTT	CASSTLDWNTEAFF
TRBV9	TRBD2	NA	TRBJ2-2	TGTGCCAGCAATAGGCTAGCGGACCACACCGGGGAGCTGTTTTTT	CASNRLADHTGELFF
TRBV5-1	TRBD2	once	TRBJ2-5	TGCGCCAGCAGCTTGTCCGCGGGAGGGCCTGAGACCCAGTACTTC	CASSLSAGGPETQYF
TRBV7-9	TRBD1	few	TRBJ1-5	TGTGCCAGCAGCCACCCCCCGGGACAGGGGGTGAAAGACAATCAGCCCCAGCATTTT	CASSHPPGQGVKDNQPQHF
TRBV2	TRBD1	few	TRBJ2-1	TGTGCCAGCAGCGACCCCGGGGACAGGGGGAGTCGGGGCCACTTCAATGAGCAGTTCTTC	CASSDPGDRGSRGHFNEQFF
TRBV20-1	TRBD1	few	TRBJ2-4	TGCAGTGCTAGTAACCCTCGGACAGGGGAGGCGGGCCTAGCCAAAAACATTCAGTACTTC	CSASNPRTGEAGLAKNIQYF
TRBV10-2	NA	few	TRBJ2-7	TGCGCCAGCAGCCACGGGACTCTCTACGAGCAGTACTTC	CASSHGTLYEQYF
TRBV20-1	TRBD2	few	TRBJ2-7	TGCAGTGCAATGGGACTAGGAGCCTACGAGCAGTACTTC	CSAMGLGAYEQYF
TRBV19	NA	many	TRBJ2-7	TGTGCCAGTAGTACGCGGAACGCCTACGAGCAGTACTTC	CASSTRNAYEQYF
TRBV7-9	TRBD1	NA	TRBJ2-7	TGTGCCAGCAGCCGGGTACAGGGGGCGCACGAGCAGTACTTC	CASSRVQGAHEQYF
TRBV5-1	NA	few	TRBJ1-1	TGCGCCAGCAGCTTAGGCCTGGGACCAAAGGGAACTGAAGCTTTCTTT	CASSLGLGPKGTEAFF
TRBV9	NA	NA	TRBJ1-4	TGTGCCAGCAGCGTCGATCCGGCAACTAATGAAAAACTGTTTTTT	CASSVDPATNEKLFF
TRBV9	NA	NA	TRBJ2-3	TGTGCCAGCAGCCATGTCGTGGGAGCGGAGACAGATACGCAGTATTTT	CASSHVVGAETDTQYF
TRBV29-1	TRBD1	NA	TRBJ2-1	TGCAGCGTTGTCGTACAGGGGGCGGTTAATGAGCAGTTCTTC	CSVVVQGAVNEQFF
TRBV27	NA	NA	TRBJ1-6	TGTGCCAGCAGTCCCGGGAGGTTTGCACCCCTCCACTTT	CASSPGRFAPLHF
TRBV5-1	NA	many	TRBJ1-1	TGCGCCAGCAGCTTAAGTGGGCTATGGGACACTGAAGCTTTCTTT	CASSLSGLWDTEAFF
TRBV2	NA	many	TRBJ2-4	TGTGCCAGCAGTGAAACCCGGTTGGGTCCCAAAAACATTCAGTACTTC	CASSETRLGPKNIQYF
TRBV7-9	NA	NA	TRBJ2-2	TGTGCCAGCAGCTTACTTAGGTTGACCGCGAACACCGGGGAGCTGTTTTTT	CASSLLRLTANTGELFF
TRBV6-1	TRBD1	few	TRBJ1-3	TGTGCCATCGGGACAGGTTGGATTAAATCTGGAAACACCATATATTTT	CAIGTGWIKSGNTIYF
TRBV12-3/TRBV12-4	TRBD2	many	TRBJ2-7	TGTGCCAGCAGTTTGACAAAGGCGGGAGGGGAGCAGTACTTC	CASSLTKAGGEQYF
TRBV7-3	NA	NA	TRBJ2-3	TGTGCCAGCAGTTTTAGGGTGGATACGCAGTATTTT	CASSFRVDTQYF
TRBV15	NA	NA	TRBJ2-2	TGTGCCACCAGCAGGCAGGGGACCGGGGAGCTGTTTTTT	CATSRQGTGELFF
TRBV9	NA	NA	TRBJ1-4	TGTGCCAGCAGCGTAGGAGTGGGTTCTAATGAAAAACTGTTTTTT	CASSVGVGSNEKLFF
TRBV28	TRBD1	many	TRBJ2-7	TGTGCCAGCAGTCACGGGACAGGGGGCAATGAGCAGTACTTC	CASSHGTGGNEQYF
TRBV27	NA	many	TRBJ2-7	TGTGCCAGCAGTTTAAAGGGGCTTTACGAGCAGTACTTC	CASSLKGLYEQYF
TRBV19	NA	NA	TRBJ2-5	TGTGCCAGTACGGCAAACCAAGAGACCCAGTACTTC	CASTANQETQYF
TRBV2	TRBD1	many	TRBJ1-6	TGTGCCATCCGGGACAGGCAAAACTCCTATAATTCACCCCTCCACTTT	CAIRDRQNSYNSPLHF
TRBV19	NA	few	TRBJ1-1	TGTGCCAGTAGTATCTCGGGATCTTTCACTGAAGCTTTCTTT	CASSISGSFTEAFF
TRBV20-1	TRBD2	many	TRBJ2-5	TGCAGTGCTAGTTTTAGGGAGGGTCAAGAGACCCAGTACTTC	CSASFREGQETQYF
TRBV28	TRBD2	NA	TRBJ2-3	TGTGCCAGCAGTTCCAGCGGGACGAGTGCAGATACGCAGTATTTT	CASSSSGTSADTQYF
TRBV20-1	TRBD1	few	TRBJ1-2	TGCAGTGCTCGCCGACAGGGCCTGAACTATGGCTACACCTTC	CSARRQGLNYGYTF
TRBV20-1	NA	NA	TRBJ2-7	TGCAGTGCTAGAGTTGGGCAGCCACCTTACGAGCAGTACTTC	CSARVGQPPYEQYF
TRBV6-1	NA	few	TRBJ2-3	TGTGCCAGCAATATCCCCCGGCGCGGAGGGACAGATACGCAGTATTTT	CASNIPRRGGTDTQYF
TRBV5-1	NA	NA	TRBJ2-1	TGTGCCAGCAGCTTTATTTCGGCGTTCGATCCGAGGAATGAGCAGTTCTTC	CASSFISAFDPRNEQFF
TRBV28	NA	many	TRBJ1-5	TGTGCCAGCGGCGTTCGAGGGAGGGTACTGTTTCAGCCCCAGCATTTT	CASGVRGRVLFQPQHF
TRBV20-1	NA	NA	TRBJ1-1	TGCAGTGCTAGAGCCGGGGGACGGACTGAAGCTTTCTTT	CSARAGGRTEAFF
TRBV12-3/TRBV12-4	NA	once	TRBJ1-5	TGTGCCAGCAGTAAACTCGGTCAGCCCCAGCATTTT	CASSKLGQPQHF
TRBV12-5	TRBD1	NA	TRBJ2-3	TGTGCTAGTGGTTTGACCTTGACAGGGCAAGTTTTAGATACGCAGTATTTT	CASGLTLTGQVLDTQYF
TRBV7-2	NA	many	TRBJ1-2	TGTGCCAGCAGCTTCCGTTCAGGTGGGAGCTATGGCTACACCTTC	CASSFRSGGSYGYTF
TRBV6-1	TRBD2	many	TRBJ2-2	TGTGCCAGCACCCGAAGGGGACTAGACCTCACCGGGGAGCTGTTTTTT	CASTRRGLDLTGELFF